This T cell receptor beta chain was obtained from a study of blood T cell repertoires in COVID-19. Whole-study context: Acute-phase and convalescent COVID-19 samples originated in the United States, Italy and Spain. PBMCs, B-cell-depleted T cells, or T cells provided the cDNA or gDNA that made up the material.

Recruited during active infection, patients (from Seattle) were subsequently followed longitudinally. Germline-derived CDR1 and CDR2 are GTSNPN and SVGIG (reference sequence). This CDR3 has 13 amino acids. The V end was cut by 5 bases, the J end by 4 bases, with 14 bases between. Sequenced by immunoSEQ multiplex PCR; TCRdb stores in-frame clones only, minus some. The sample holds more than 300,000 clones, 75% to 90% seen once. The chain employs TRBV30 and TRBJ1-1, with unresolved D. Material: peripheral blood. This clonotype was obtained from a woman aged 45-65 years with COVID-19, enrolled during active disease. CDR3 in DNA: TGTGCCTGGGACAATCCATCGGGCACTGAAGCTTTCTTT. This translates into CAWDNPSGTEAFF.